This is a list of T cell receptor beta chains from one sample in a study of early T cells in non-severe SARS-CoV-2 infection. Using its own MiXCR run on the 5' RACE reads, TCRdb lists one record per CDR3 protein. This table holds fewer than 40,000 distinct CDR3 sequences, 5% to 7% found once. Sequencing used whole blood. These receptors originate from an adult who was a healthcare worker with PCR-confirmed SARS-CoV-2 infection or an uninfected control (not recorded which). Both conserved end residues are part of each CDR3. The order of the fields is V gene, J gene, D gene, clone size, CDR3 DNA, CDR3 protein. D genes are given only for firm matches. Clone size is given for some rows only: seen once, a few or many times, or a class if the clone is expanded.

TRBV18	TRBJ1-2	-	many	TGTGCCAGTTCACCCGGGGTTAAGGAGAGCTACACCTTC	CASSPGVKESYTF
TRBV29-1	TRBJ1-1	-	many	TGCAGCGCCGAAAGCCCGATGGGACGTCAGAACACTGAAGCTTTCTTT	CSAESPMGRQNTEAFF
TRBV15	TRBJ1-4	-	many	TGTGCCACCAGCACGGGTCCAGGGGATGAAAAACTGTTTTTT	CATSTGPGDEKLFF
TRBV5-1	TRBJ2-7	-	-	TGCGCCAGCAGCTTCGGCGGGGCCCAATCCTACGAGCAGTACTTC	CASSFGGAQSYEQYF
TRBV20-1	TRBJ2-1	TRBD2	many	TGCAGTGCTACGGGGGGTCCTTACAATGAGCAGTTCTTC	CSATGGPYNEQFF
TRBV7-8	TRBJ1-4	TRBD1	few	TGTGCCAGCAGCTCGCAGGGGGTTGCTAATGAAAAACTGTTTTTT	CASSSQGVANEKLFF
TRBV5-4	TRBJ1-2	TRBD1	many	TGTGCCAGCAGCTTGGGGGGGACAGTTGATCTAGGCTATGGCTACACCTTC	CASSLGGTVDLGYGYTF
TRBV30	TRBJ2-2	TRBD1	many	TGTGCCTGGAGGTCCGGGACAGGGCCGACCGGGGAGCTGTTTTTT	CAWRSGTGPTGELFF
TRBV7-2	TRBJ2-5	TRBD1	-	TGTGCCAGCAGCTTAGGGACAGGGAGAGAGACCCAGTACTTC	CASSLGTGRETQYF
TRBV20-1	TRBJ2-3	-	many	TGCAGTGCGATACCCGCCAGCCTCAGCGATACGCAGTATTTT	CSAIPASLSDTQYF